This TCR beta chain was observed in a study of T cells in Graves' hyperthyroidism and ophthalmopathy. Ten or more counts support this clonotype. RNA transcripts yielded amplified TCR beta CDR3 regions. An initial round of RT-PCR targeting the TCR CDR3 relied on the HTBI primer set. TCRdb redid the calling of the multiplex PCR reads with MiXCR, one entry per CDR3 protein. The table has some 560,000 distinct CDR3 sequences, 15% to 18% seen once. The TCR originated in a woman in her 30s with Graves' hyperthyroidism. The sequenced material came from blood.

The CDR3 loop reads CASSVNPDYGYTF. Written as DNA, the CDR3 is TGTGCCAGCAGTGTGAACCCAGACTATGGCTACACCTTC. V and J are TRBV28 and TRBJ1-2; D not resolved. This CDR3 contains 13 residues. Germline V gives CDR1 MDHEN, CDR2 SYDVKM. Trimming pared 5 bases from V and 3 bases from J, leaving 10 bases between.